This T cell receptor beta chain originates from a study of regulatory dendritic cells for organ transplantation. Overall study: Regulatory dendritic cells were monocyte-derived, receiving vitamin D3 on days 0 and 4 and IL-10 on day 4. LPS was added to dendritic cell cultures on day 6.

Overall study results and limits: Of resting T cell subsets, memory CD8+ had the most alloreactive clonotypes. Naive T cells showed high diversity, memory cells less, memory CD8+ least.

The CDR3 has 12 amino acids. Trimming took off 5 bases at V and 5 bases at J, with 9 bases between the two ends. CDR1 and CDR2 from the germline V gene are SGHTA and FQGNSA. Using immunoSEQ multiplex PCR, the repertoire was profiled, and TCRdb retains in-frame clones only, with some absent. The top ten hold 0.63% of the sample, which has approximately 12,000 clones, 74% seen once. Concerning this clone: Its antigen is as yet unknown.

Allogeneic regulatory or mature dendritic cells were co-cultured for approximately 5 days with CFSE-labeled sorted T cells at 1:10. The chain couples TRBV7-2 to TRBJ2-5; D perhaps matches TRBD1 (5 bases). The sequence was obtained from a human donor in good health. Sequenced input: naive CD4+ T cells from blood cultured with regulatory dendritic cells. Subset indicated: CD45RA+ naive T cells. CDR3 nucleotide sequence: TGTGCCAGCAGCATCAACAGGGAGACCCAGTACTTC. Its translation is CASSINRETQYF.